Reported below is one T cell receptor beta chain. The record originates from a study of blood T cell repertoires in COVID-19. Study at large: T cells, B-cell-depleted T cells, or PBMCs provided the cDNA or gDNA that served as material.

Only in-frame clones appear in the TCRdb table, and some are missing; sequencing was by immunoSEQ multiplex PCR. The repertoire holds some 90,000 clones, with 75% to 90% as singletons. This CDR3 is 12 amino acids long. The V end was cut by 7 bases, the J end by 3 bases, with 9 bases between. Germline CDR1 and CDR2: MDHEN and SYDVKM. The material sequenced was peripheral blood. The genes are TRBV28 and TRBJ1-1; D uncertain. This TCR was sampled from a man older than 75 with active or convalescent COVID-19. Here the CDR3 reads CASTGVYTEAFF. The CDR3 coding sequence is TGTGCCAGCACCGGGGTTTACACTGAAGCTTTCTTT.